This TCR beta chain comes out of a study of blood T cell repertoires in COVID-19. Whole-study context: Acute and convalescent COVID-19 specimens originated in the United States, Italy and Spain.

Produced via immunoSEQ multiplex PCR; TCRdb's table is partial and in-frame only. Of some 320,000 clones in the sample, roughly 90% were seen once. Germline loops: CDR1 MGHRA, CDR2 YSYEKL. The CDR3 runs to 15 residues. V lost 0 bases, J lost 3 bases, and 10 bases lay in between. The genes are TRBV4-1 and TRBJ2-3, with D perhaps TRBD2 (6 bases). Material: PBMCs or T cells enriched from blood (not recorded which). This TCR came from a woman in her twenties or thirties who had been exposed to COVID-19. The CDR3 protein is CASSQDGLITDTQYF. CDR3 bases: TGCGCCAGCAGCCAAGACGGACTAATAACAGATACGCAGTATTTT.